At least ten counts were recorded for the clone carrying this TCR beta chain. The authors amplified TCR beta CDR3 regions, and they did so from RNA transcripts for repertoire sequencing. The first round was an RT-PCR with HTBI primers, and the second round was a multiplex PCR. TCRdb recomputed calls from the multiplex PCR reads with MiXCR, one row per CDR3 protein. The data hold approximately 700,000 distinct CDR3 sequences, with about two fifths observed a single time. The data were obtained in a study of Graves' ophthalmopathy and Graves' hyperthyroidism. Germline loops: CDR1 SGHVS, CDR2 FQNEAQ. Between the trimmed V and J ends, which lost 7 bases and 5 bases, there was a span of 12 bases. The CDR3 covers 13 residues.

The specimen sequenced was peripheral blood. The chain uses TRBV7-8 and TRBJ2-1; D might be TRBD2 (6 bases). This TCR was recovered from an adult man with Graves' ophthalmopathy. The CDR3 nucleotides are TGTGCCAGCACCTACGGGACTCACAATGAGCAGTTCTTC. Translating it yields CASTYGTHNEQFF.